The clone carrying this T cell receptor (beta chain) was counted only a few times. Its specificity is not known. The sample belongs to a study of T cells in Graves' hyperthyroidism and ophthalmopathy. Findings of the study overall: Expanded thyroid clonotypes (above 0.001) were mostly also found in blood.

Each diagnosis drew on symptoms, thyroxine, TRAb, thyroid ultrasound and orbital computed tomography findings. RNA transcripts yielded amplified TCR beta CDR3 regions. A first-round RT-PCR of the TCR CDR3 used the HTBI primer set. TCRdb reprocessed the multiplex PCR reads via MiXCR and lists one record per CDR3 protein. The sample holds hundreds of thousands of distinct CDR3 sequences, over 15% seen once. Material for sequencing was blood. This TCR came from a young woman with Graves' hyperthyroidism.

Written as DNA, the CDR3 is TGTGCCAGCAGCCACCCCGGAGCTACGGGGAATGAGCAGTTCTTC. It codes for CASSHPGATGNEQFF. This chain links TRBV9 with TRBJ2-1; TRBD2 is a possible D gene (5 bases). CDR1 and CDR2 (germline): SGDLS, YYNGEE. The CDR3 length is 15 residues. The V gene lost 4 bases and the J gene lost 7 bases, with 18 bases spanning the gap.